Following are 9 T cell receptor beta chains from one sample sequenced in a study of CD8 T cell repertoires and HIV-1 epitope variants. Using immunoSEQ multiplex PCR, the repertoire was profiled, and TCRdb retains in-frame clones only, with some absent. The sample carries some 87,000 clones, around 75% recorded once. The specimen sequenced was uncultured baseline CD8+ T cells from peripheral blood mononuclear cells (PBMCs). The source is a male donor with HIV.

V and J are TRBV19 and TRBJ2-7; 8 nucleotides match TRBD1. This CDR3 contains 13 residues. Trimming took 6 bases from V and 3 from J; bases not matched to a gene: 4. CDR1 and CDR2 from the germline V gene are LNHDA and SQIVND (reference sequence). Here the CDR3 reads CASRTTGDYEQYF. The CDR3 region has the DNA TGTGCCAGTAGGACGACAGGGGACTACGAGCAGTACTTC.

This clone was detected a few times. The chain carries TRBV9 and TRBJ2-7; D is perhaps TRBD2 (6 bases). V lost 3 bases, J lost 2 bases, and 12 bases lay in between. Germline CDR1 SGDLS, CDR2 YYNGEE. The CDR3 has 14 amino acids. CDR3 amino acids: CASSAGDGTYEQYF. The CDR3 DNA follows: TGTGCCAGCAGCGCGGGAGACGGCACCTACGAGCAGTACTTC. Together with reference TRBV9 and TRBJ2-7, the CDR3 gives the full variable domain: DSGVTQTPKHLITATGQRVTLRCSPRSGDLSVYWYQQSLDQGLQFLIQYYNGEERAKGNILERFSAQQFPDLHSELNLSSLELGDSALYFCASSAGDGTYEQYFGPGTRLTVT.

The chain uses TRBV15 and TRBJ2-7; TRBD1 aligns across 7 bases. This CDR3 spans 13 amino acids. J was trimmed by 8 bases and V by 1 base; bases with no gene match: 5. Germline V gene sequence: CDR1 LNHNV, CDR2 YYDKDF (reference sequence). In nucleotides, the CDR3 is TGTGCCACCAGCAGAGTACTACAGGGGCAGCAGTACTTC. Translation: CATSRVLQGQQYF.

V gene TRBV7-2 combines with J gene TRBJ2-5, with 9 bases lining up with TRBD1. There are 14 residues in the CDR3. V lost 6 bases, J lost 7 bases, and 9 bases stayed unmatched. Germline-derived CDR1 and CDR2 are SGHTA and FQGNSA. The CDR3 protein is CASSSGQGKVTQYF. DNA for the CDR3: TGTGCCAGCAGTTCGGGACAGGGAAAGGTGACCCAGTACTTC.

The rearrangement uses TRBV21-1 and TRBJ1-3. TRBV21-1 is a known pseudogene. The CDR3 loop spans 13 amino acids. CDR3 region: CASSRGFGNTIYF. The CDR3 DNA reads TGTGCCAGCAGCCGGGGTTTTGGAAACACCATATATTTT.

The gene calls are TRBV7-2 and TRBJ2-3; TRBD1 aligns across 7 bases. CDR1 SGHTA and CDR2 FQGNSA come from the germline V gene. This CDR3 comprises 14 residues. The V gene end was trimmed by 5 bases and the J gene end by 1 base; junction bases not matched to a gene: 3. DNA for the CDR3: TGTGCCAGCAGCCAAGGACAGGGCACAGATACGCAGTATTTT. Translation: CASSQGQGTDTQYF.

V usage is TRBV7-2 and J usage is TRBJ2-7, with 9 nucleotides matching TRBD1. V shed 2 bases, J shed 4 bases, and the junction held 9 bases outside the gene matches. Germline V CDR1 and CDR2: SGHTA, FQGNSA. The CDR3 spans 16 residues. The CDR3 sequence: CASSLQVGQGWYEQYF. The DNA for the CDR3 is TGTGCCAGCAGCTTACAGGTTGGACAGGGGTGGTACGAGCAGTACTTC.

V and J are TRBV19 and TRBJ1-5; possible D gene TRBD1, 5 bases. Germline V gene data show CDR1 as LNHDA and CDR2 as SQIVND (reference sequence). The V gene lost 10 bases and the J gene lost 9 bases, with 16 bases spanning the gap. The CDR3 totals 12 residues. CDR3 bases: TGTGCCACGGAGGGCCAGGGTGGGCCCCAGCATTTT. As protein: CATEGQGGPQHF. The variable domain in full, completed from reference TRBV19 and TRBJ1-5, reads DGGITQSPKYLFRKEGQNVTLSCEQNLNHDAMYWYRQDPGQGLRLIYYSQIVNDFQKGDIAEGYSVSREKKESFPLTVTSAQKNPTAFYLCATEGQGGPQHFGDGTRLSIL.

This sequence joins TRBV7-6 and TRBJ2-6; 8 nucleotides line up with TRBD2. The CDR3 is 17 residues long. Germline V gene lookup returns CDR1 SGHVS and CDR2 FNYEAQ. V lost 5 bases and J lost 0; bases outside the gene matches: 6. CDR3 protein: CASSPRAGGSGANVLTF. As DNA, the CDR3 is TGTGCCAGCAGCCCCCGGGCGGGGGGCTCTGGGGCCAACGTCCTGACTTTC.